Below, 3 T cell receptor beta chains from the same sample are listed, as sequenced in a study of cytomegalovirus exposure and HLA in healthy donors. The PCR had 60 Vbeta and 13 Jbeta primers. Assay: immunoSEQ multiplex PCR; the TCRdb copy retains only in-frame clones and omits some. The sample records 160,000 or so clones, 72% being singletons. The specimen was PBMCs. Receptors originate from a human donor in good health.

There are a few counts of this clone. The chain has TRBV7-8 and TRBJ2-7; 9 positions agree with TRBD2. This CDR3 is built from 15 residues. Germline assignment: CDR1 SGHVS and CDR2 FQNEAQ. The V segment lost 5 bases and the J segment 3 bases; nucleotides outside the gene matches: 8. The CDR3 sequence: CASSPWTSEVYEQYF. The CDR3 DNA reads TGTGCCAGCAGCCCCTGGACTAGCGAGGTCTACGAGCAGTACTTC.

Here the CDR3 reads CASSSLETDSYEQYF. The CDR3, as DNA: TGTGCCAGCAGCTCCCTCGAGACAGACTCCTACGAGCAGTACTTC. The rearrangement uses TRBV5-4 and TRBJ2-5; D may be TRBD1 (5 bases). The closer fit of TRBJ2-7 to the DNA end suggests the J call may be wrong. The CDR3 is 15 residues long. CDR1 and CDR2 from the germline V gene are SGHNT and YYREEE (reference sequence).

The V and J genes are TRBV4-1 and TRBJ1-6, with D perhaps TRBD1 (6 bases). Per germline, CDR1 MGHRA and CDR2 YSYEKL. Trimming cost V 1 base and J 5 bases, with 9 bases left between them. This CDR3 comprises 15 residues. CDR3 loop: CASSQVTGDNSPLHF. The CDR3 DNA follows: TGCGCCAGCAGCCAAGTGACAGGAGATAATTCACCCCTCCACTTT.